The source of this TCR beta chain is a study of T cell repertoires in cytomegalovirus infection. Study context: CMV infection together with matching HLA type was indicated by public TCR beta signatures. Study-wide points: There were carriers of CMV plus the relevant HLA, and cumulative public TCR beta family frequency identified them.

V dropped 0 bases and J dropped 3 bases, with 13 bases sitting between them. This CDR3 region has 16 residues. Germline V gene sequence: CDR1 MNHNY, CDR2 SVGAGI (reference sequence). TCRdb independently ran MiXCR on the reads; one entry per CDR3 protein. The sample consists of roughly 150,000 distinct CDR3 sequences, less than 25% of them appearing once. This clonotype appeared a few times. The antigen is not known. This clonotype originated in a human donor in good health (CMV status not recorded). Some clones in this sample may be carry-over from other donors' samples. The genes are TRBV6-6 and TRBJ2-3; D might be TRBD1 (5 bases). The sequencing used CD8+ T cells from cultured PBMCs, collected from culture after CMV antigen stimulation. The CDR3 bases are TGTGCCAGCAGTTACTCGCCGGATAGGGGAACAGATACGCAGTATTTT. This encodes CASSYSPDRGTDTQYF.